This entry lists 15 T cell receptor beta chains sequenced from one sample in a study of cytomegalovirus exposure and HLA in healthy donors. Primers included in the PCR were 60 Vbeta and 13 Jbeta primers. Clones were read by immunoSEQ multiplex PCR, and TCRdb kept only the in-frame ones, dropping some. This sample has under 200,000 clones; roughly 73% occur once, and the top ten carry just under 5%. The sequenced material came from PBMCs. These receptors were collected from a male donor in good health and CMV-seronegative.

V usage is TRBV27 and J usage is TRBJ1-2; D ambiguous. The CDR3 has 13 residues. Germline V gene data show CDR1 as MNHEY and CDR2 as SMNVEV (reference sequence). The V end was cut by 4 bases, the J end by 4 bases, with 10 bases between. CDR3 sequence: CASSSYAGYGYTF. The DNA of the CDR3 is TGTGCCAGCAGTTCCTACGCAGGCTATGGCTACACCTTC.

The rearrangement joins TRBV11-2 to TRBJ1-1, with 7 bases lining up with TRBD1. CDR3 length: 12 residues. Trimming took 3 bases from V and 8 from J; bases not matched to a gene: 3. CDR1 and CDR2 (germline): SGHAT, FQNNGV. The CDR3 spells CASSFWGQEAFF. Here the CDR3 DNA reads TGTGCCAGCAGCTTTTGGGGACAGGAAGCTTTCTTT.

This chain connects TRBV5-6 to TRBJ1-1, with D possibly being TRBD1 (6 bases). The CDR3 sequence is 15 residues long. CDR1 and CDR2 (germline): SGHDT, YYEEEE. Trimming shortened V by 0 bases and J by 6 bases, and 15 bases separated the two germline ends. CDR3 coding DNA: TGTGCCAGCAGCTTGGTGTCCCGGGACATTTCTGAAGCTTTCTTT. Its protein is CASSLVSRDISEAFF.

V and J are TRBV6-5 and TRBJ2-3; 7 nucleotides match TRBD2. The CDR3 is 14 amino acids. Germline V gene sequence: CDR1 MNHEY, CDR2 SVGAGI. The trim removed 6 bases at V and 4 bases at J, leaving 7 bases unmatched. Here the CDR3 reads CASRGGGRPDTQYF. DNA for the CDR3: TGTGCCAGCAGAGGCGGCGGGAGACCAGATACGCAGTATTTT.

The chain links TRBV19 to TRBJ2-7, with 10 bases matching TRBD2. CDR3 length equals 16 residues. Looked up from germline, CDR1 is LNHDA and CDR2 is SQIVND (reference sequence). V was clipped by 5 bases and J by 5 bases; unmatched bases: 12. The CDR3 DNA is TGTGCCAGTAGTGTGACCGGGACTAGCGTGCGGGACGAGCAGTACTTC. Its protein product is CASSVTGTSVRDEQYF.

The chain couples TRBV15 to TRBJ1-1; D gene ambiguous. Germline V gene lookup returns CDR1 LNHNV and CDR2 YYDKDF (reference sequence). The CDR3 has 14 amino acids. The ends were cut back, 3 bases at V and 1 base at J, with 9 bases in the middle. CDR3 coding DNA: TGTGCCACCAGCAGGGGAGGCGAGAACACTGAAGCTTTCTTT. The encoded protein is CATSRGGENTEAFF.

The table lists this clone with a few counts. This chain links TRBV4-3 with TRBJ2-6; perhaps TRBD2 as D (5 bases). Germline-derived CDR1 and CDR2 are LGHNA and YSLEER. Trimming shortened V by 0 bases and J by 0 bases, and 9 bases separated the two germline ends. The CDR3 consists of 17 residues. DNA for the CDR3: TGCGCCAGCAGCCAAGATGGTGGGAGCTCTGGGGCCAACGTCCTGACTTTC. This codes for CASSQDGGSSGANVLTF.

This chain joins TRBV5-4 and TRBJ2-3; D not resolved. V was trimmed by 3 bases and J by 2 bases, leaving 10 bases between them. CDR3 length: 14 amino acids. The V gene's germline CDR1 is SGHNT and CDR2 YYREEE (reference sequence). The CDR3 is CASSSWAVTDTQYF. The CDR3 bases are TGTGCCAGCAGCTCGTGGGCCGTCACAGATACGCAGTATTTT. The full variable domain, in which reference TRBV5-4 and TRBJ2-3 provide the parts outside the CDR3, is ETGVTQSPTHLIKTRGQQVTLRCSSQSGHNTVSWYQQALGQGPQFIFQYYREEENGRGNFPPRFSGLQFPNYSSELNVNALELDDSALYLCASSSWAVTDTQYFGPGTRLTVL.

The CDR3 region is CASSFGQIYGYTF. CDR3 sequence (DNA): TGTGCCAGCAGTTTTGGACAGATCTATGGCTACACCTTC. The gene calls are TRBV28 and TRBJ1-2, with a weak D call TRBD1 (6 bases). Looked up from germline, CDR1 is MDHEN and CDR2 is SYDVKM. Trimming removed 3 bases at V and 4 bases at J, with 9 bases between. The CDR3 extends over 13 amino acids.

V gene TRBV18 combines with J gene TRBJ1-2; 7 positions match TRBD1. Germline V lookup: CDR1 KGHSH, CDR2 LQKENI. Trimming took 3 bases from V and 7 from J; bases not matched to a gene: 8. CDR3 size: 14 residues. This CDR3 reads CASSPEAGGVGYTF. Here the CDR3 DNA reads TGTGCCAGCTCACCCGAAGCAGGGGGAGTTGGCTACACCTTC.

The V gene is TRBV7-7, the J gene TRBJ2-5; no definite D call. Trimming stripped 5 bases from V and 5 bases from J, with 15 bases between. CDR1 is SSHAT, CDR2 FNYEAQ, per germline (reference sequence). This CDR3 has 14 amino acids. The CDR3 loop is CASSLRLTPETQYF. CDR3 DNA sequence: TGTGCCAGCAGCCTTCGATTGACACCTGAGACCCAGTACTTC.

This chain connects TRBV5-1 to TRBJ2-1, with 7 bases lining up with TRBD1. The length of the CDR3 is 15 residues. Germline V gene data show CDR1 as SGHRS and CDR2 as YFSETQ. Trimming at V came to 0 bases and at J to 4 bases, leaving 4 bases not matched to a gene. CDR3 in amino acids: CASSLEAGGYNEQFF. DNA for the CDR3: TGCGCCAGCAGCTTGGAAGCAGGGGGTTACAATGAGCAGTTCTTC.

This chain uses TRBV6-1 with TRBJ1-1, with D perhaps matching TRBD1 (5 bases). The CDR3 loop spans 14 amino acids. V was trimmed by 6 bases and J by 4 bases, leaving 15 bases between them. CDR1 MNHNS and CDR2 SASEGT come from the germline V gene. CDR3 loop: CASSDQRGSTEAFF. As DNA, the CDR3 is TGTGCCAGCAGCGATCAGCGGGGGTCCACTGAAGCTTTCTTT.

The rearrangement links TRBV6-5 to TRBJ2-7, with D possibly being TRBD1 (6 bases). This CDR3 has 13 amino acids. Trimming stripped 6 bases from V and 5 bases from J, with 14 bases between. CDR1 and CDR2 (germline): MNHEY, SVGAGI. The CDR3 DNA reads as TGTGCCAGCAGACCGGACAGCATTAACGAGCAGTACTTC. It encodes CASRPDSINEQYF.

This clone came up once. The chain carries TRBV4-2 and TRBJ1-2; perhaps TRBD1 as D (5 bases). The CDR3 loop spans 15 amino acids. CDR1 and CDR2 from the germline V gene are LGHNA and YNFKEQ. Trimming took off 0 bases at V and 0 bases at J, with 8 bases between the two ends. This CDR3 is CASSQDRGTNYGYTF. In nucleotides, the CDR3 is TGTGCCAGCAGCCAAGACCGGGGGACTAACTATGGCTACACCTTC.